The following is a TCR beta chain sequence with its context. Its antigen remains unknown. One end of the junction varies from germline; a read error may be responsible. TCRdb passed the reads through MiXCR, listing each CDR3 protein once. The sample includes 900,000 to 950,000 distinct CDR3 sequences, about a third seen only once; the top ten take around an eighth. CDR1 is SGHTA, CDR2 FQGNSA, per germline. The CDR3 is made up of 16 amino acids. The entry originates in a study of T cell repertoires in cytomegalovirus infection. As for the study in general: Matching HLA type and CMV infection were both indicated by public TCR beta signatures. Notes on the study in general: What dominated the ex vivo response were HLA-C-restricted CMV-specific TCR beta clonotypes.

This TCR derives from a human donor in good health (CMV status not recorded). Some clones in this sample may be carry-over from other donors' samples. The material sequenced was cultured CD8+ T cells from PBMCs, taken from culture after CMV antigen stimulation. The genes are TRBV7-2 and TRBJ2-5; 8 bases are a match to TRBD2. The CDR3 reads CVSSPGLVSVGETQYF. Here the CDR3 DNA reads TGTGTCAGCAGCCCGGGACTAGTTTCGGTCGGGGAGACCCAGTACTTC.